Included here is one TCR beta chain sequence, with context. No antigen is known for it. CDR1 is SGHNT and CDR2 is YYREEE in the germline V gene (reference sequence). J was trimmed by 0 bases and V by 5 bases; bases with no gene match: 18. The CDR3 runs to 19 residues. This specimen comes from a study of cytomegalovirus exposure and HLA in healthy donors. Overall study: Genetic ancestry analysis placed approximately 80% of the 300 to 500 donors that were genotyped in the Caucasian-associated cluster. General study findings and limits: Confirmation in vitro established that three CMV-associated chains were specific for CMV antigens. The sole available immune exposure information was CMV serostatus. For cytomegalovirus status, the classifier reportedly gave diagnoses with high specificity and sensitivity.

PCR amplification relied on 60 Vbeta primers (plus 13 Jbeta primers). TCRdb's table, derived via immunoSEQ multiplex PCR, lists solely in-frame clones and lacks some. The sample includes about 150,000 clones, 60% to 80% of them seen just once. The chain recombines TRBV5-4 with TRBJ2-3, with 7 nucleotides matching TRBD1. This clonotype originated in a woman in her 30s in good health and CMV-seronegative. Sequences were obtained from PBMCs. The CDR3 coding sequence is TGTGCCAGCAGACACACAGGGGTCCCGGGAACCCATAGCACAGATACGCAGTATTTT. This translates into CASRHTGVPGTHSTDTQYF.